The sequence of this T cell receptor beta chain was determined in a study of T cell responses to AZD1222 COVID-19 vaccine. Regarding the study as a whole: The repertoires were collected only after the peak T cell response. The donors showed a predominance of white British ancestry and of females, with possible underestimation of clonal diversity. Reportedly, nearly half the spike-specific TCRs target unmutated variant regions.

Note on this clone: Its specificity is unknown.

Libraries were prepared by immunoSEQ multiplex PCR; TCRdb keeps only in-frame clonotypes and omits some of them. The sample has approximately 150,000 clones, about 92% seen once. Looked up from germline, CDR1 is SGHVS and CDR2 is FNYEAQ. This CDR3 has 14 amino acids. V lost 5 bases to trimming and J lost 5 bases, with 15 bases between them. The chain joins TRBV7-6 to TRBJ1-2; D is ambiguous. The receptor's source is an adult who received the AZD1222 COVID-19 vaccine. The material sequenced was peripheral blood, taken 28 days after the second AZD1222 dose. The DNA for the CDR3 is TGTGCCAGCAGCCCAAGAGGGTCCCGATATGGCTACACCTTC. Its translation: CASSPRGSRYGYTF.